Included here is one T cell receptor beta chain sequence, with context. The data are from a study of blood T cell repertoires in COVID-19. Across the whole study: Italy, Spain and the United States were the sources of the convalescent and acute COVID-19 samples.

CDR3 length: 15 residues. V lost 6 bases and J lost 4; bases outside the gene matches: 7. Germline V lookup: CDR1 SGHAT, CDR2 FQNNGV. The data were produced by immunoSEQ multiplex PCR, yet TCRdb's version contains in-frame clones alone and is incomplete. The data contain a few hundred thousand clones, about nine tenths of them seen just once; the ten biggest clones take up less than 2%. In assigning cohorts, the study relied on participant-reported clinical history. Among Cohort 3 donors, those recovered had two negative PCRs, clearance, or symptom resolution. The sample comprised PBMCs or T cells enriched from blood (not recorded which). The chain is built from TRBV11-2 and TRBJ1-4; the match to TRBD1 covers 8 bases. This TCR was recovered from a woman between 25 and 40 years old who had recovered from COVID-19. The CDR3 coding sequence is TGTGCCAGCAGTCCCACAGGGGGGGGTAATGAAAAACTGTTTTTT. Protein sequence: CASSPTGGGNEKLFF.